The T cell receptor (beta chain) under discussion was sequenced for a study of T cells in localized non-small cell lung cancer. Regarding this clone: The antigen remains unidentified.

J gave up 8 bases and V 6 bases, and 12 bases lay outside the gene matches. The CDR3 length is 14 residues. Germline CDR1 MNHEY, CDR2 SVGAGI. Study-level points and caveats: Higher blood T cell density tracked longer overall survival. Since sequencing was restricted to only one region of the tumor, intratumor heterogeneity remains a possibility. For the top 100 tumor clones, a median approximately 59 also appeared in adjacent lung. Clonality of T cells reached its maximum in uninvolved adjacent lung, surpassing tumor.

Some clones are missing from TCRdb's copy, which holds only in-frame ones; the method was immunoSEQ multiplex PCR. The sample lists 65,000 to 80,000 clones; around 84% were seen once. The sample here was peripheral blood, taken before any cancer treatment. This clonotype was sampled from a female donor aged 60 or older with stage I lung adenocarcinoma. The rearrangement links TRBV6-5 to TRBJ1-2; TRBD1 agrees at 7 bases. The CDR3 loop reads CASRSGTEVGGYTF. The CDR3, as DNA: TGTGCCAGCAGATCCGGGACAGAAGTAGGGGGCTACACCTTC.